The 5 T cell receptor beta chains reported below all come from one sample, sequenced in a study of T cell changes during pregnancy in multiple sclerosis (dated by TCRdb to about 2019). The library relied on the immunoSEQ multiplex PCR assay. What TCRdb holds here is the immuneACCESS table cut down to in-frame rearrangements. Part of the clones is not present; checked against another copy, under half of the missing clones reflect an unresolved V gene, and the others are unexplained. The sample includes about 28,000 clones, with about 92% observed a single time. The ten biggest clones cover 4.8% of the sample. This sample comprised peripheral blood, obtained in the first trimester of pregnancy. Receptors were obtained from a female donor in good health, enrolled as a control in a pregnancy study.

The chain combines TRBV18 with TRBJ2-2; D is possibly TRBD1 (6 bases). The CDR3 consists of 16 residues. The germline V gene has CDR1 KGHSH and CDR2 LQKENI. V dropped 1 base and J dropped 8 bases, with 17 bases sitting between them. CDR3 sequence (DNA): TGTGCCAGCTCACCACGGAGGACAGCTACGTATGGGGAGCTGTTTTTT. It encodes CASSPRRTATYGELFF.

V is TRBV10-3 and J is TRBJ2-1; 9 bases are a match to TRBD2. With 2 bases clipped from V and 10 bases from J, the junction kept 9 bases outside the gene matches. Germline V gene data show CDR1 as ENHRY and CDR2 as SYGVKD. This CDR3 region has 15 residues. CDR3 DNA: TGTGCCATCAGTGAGGAACCCCAAGCGGGGGGCGAGCAGTTCTTC. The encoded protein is CAISEEPQAGGEQFF.

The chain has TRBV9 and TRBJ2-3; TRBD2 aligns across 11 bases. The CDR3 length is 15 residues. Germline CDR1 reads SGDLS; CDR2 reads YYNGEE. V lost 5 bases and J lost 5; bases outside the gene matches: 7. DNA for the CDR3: TGTGCCAGCAGAGGAGGGCTAGCGGGAGGAGATACGCAGTATTTT. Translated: CASRGGLAGGDTQYF. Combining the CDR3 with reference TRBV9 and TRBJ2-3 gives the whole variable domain DSGVTQTPKHLITATGQRVTLRCSPRSGDLSVYWYQQSLDQGLQFLIQYYNGEERAKGNILERFSAQQFPDLHSELNLSSLELGDSALYFCASRGGLAGGDTQYFGPGTRLTVL.

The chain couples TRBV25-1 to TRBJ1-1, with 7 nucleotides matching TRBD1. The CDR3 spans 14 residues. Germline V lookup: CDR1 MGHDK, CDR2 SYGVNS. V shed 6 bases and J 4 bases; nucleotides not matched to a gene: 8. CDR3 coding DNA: TGTGCCAGCAGCTCACAGGGGTGGGTCACTGAAGCTTTCTTT. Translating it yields CASSSQGWVTEAFF.

The CDR3, as DNA: TGTGCCAGCAGCTTTGGGACAGTGAGGGGAAACAATGAGCAGTTCTTC. It yields the protein CASSFGTVRGNNEQFF. The chain employs TRBV5-4 and TRBJ2-1; 7 positions match TRBD1. This CDR3 contains 16 residues. V shed 2 bases, J shed 5 bases, and the junction held 10 bases outside the gene matches. Per the germline V gene, CDR1 is SGHNT and CDR2 is YYREEE (reference sequence).